A selection of T cell receptor beta chains follows, all from one sample in a study of early T cells in non-severe SARS-CoV-2 infection. Via MiXCR, TCRdb re-called the 5' RACE reads, giving one row per CDR3 protein. The table lists 100,000 to 120,000 distinct CDR3 sequences, 9% to 13% of them singletons. The sample taken for sequencing was whole blood. The receptors were sampled from an adult who was a healthcare worker with PCR-confirmed SARS-CoV-2 infection or an uninfected control (not recorded which). Both conserved end residues are trimmed from each CDR3.

v_call: TRBV20-1
cdr3_aa: SARGLGSGSPYEQY

v_call: TRBV6-5
cdr3_aa: ASSRSTSGSGEQY

v_call: TRBV11-2
cdr3_aa: ASSVGTGFTGELF

v_call: TRBV20-1
cdr3_aa: SARVPNTGELF

v_call: TRBV6-6
cdr3_aa: ASSYLVTGDYEQY

v_call: TRBV29-1
cdr3_aa: SVVPGQGWSQPQH

v_call: TRBV18
cdr3_aa: ASSPVGMNTEAF

v_call: TRBV29-1
cdr3_aa: SVEGTGELF

v_call: TRBV6-2/TRBV6-3
cdr3_aa: ASSSTRGEQF

v_call: TRBV29-1
cdr3_aa: SVVKTGTGSYNEQF

v_call: TRBV20-1
cdr3_aa: SAGRTDTQY

v_call: TRBV5-1
cdr3_aa: ASVMDRDHEQY

v_call: TRBV6-9
cdr3_aa: ASSSHEQF

v_call: TRBV12-3/TRBV12-4
cdr3_aa: ASRAAGGARETQY

v_call: TRBV12-3/TRBV12-4
cdr3_aa: ASSPTGARTEAF

v_call: TRBV3-1
cdr3_aa: ASSTQRSSYNEQF

v_call: TRBV10-2
cdr3_aa: ASRGLAGLDEQY

v_call: TRBV6-6
cdr3_aa: ASSGPHTDTQY

v_call: TRBV27
cdr3_aa: ASSYSTQETQY

v_call: TRBV6-6
cdr3_aa: ASSYEWDSYEQY

v_call: TRBV28
cdr3_aa: ASSRGTYNEQF

v_call: TRBV20-1
cdr3_aa: SASSGTYGYT

v_call: TRBV11-3
cdr3_aa: ASSLGGQGSFTGELF

v_call: TRBV5-1
cdr3_aa: ATNTGSGDTEAF

v_call: TRBV7-9
cdr3_aa: ASSLEWEQY

v_call: TRBV3-1
cdr3_aa: ASSQEGLTYEQY

v_call: TRBV4-2
cdr3_aa: ASSQVNLAGGDEQF